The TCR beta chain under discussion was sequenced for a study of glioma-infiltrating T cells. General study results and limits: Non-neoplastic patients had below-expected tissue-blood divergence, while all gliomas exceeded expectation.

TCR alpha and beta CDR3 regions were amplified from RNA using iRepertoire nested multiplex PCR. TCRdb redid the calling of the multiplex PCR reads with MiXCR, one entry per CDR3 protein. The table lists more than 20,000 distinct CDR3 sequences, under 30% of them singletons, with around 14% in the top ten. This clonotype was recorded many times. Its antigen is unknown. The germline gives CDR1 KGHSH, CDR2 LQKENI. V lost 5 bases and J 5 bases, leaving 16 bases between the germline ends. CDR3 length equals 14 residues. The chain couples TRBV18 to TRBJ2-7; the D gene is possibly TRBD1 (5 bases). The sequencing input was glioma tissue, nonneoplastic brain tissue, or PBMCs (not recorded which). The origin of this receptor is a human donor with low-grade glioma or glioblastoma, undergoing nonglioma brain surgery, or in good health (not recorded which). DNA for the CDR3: TGTGCCAGCTCATCCCGCCAGGGTTTCGACGAGCAGTACTTC. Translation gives CASSSRQGFDEQYF.